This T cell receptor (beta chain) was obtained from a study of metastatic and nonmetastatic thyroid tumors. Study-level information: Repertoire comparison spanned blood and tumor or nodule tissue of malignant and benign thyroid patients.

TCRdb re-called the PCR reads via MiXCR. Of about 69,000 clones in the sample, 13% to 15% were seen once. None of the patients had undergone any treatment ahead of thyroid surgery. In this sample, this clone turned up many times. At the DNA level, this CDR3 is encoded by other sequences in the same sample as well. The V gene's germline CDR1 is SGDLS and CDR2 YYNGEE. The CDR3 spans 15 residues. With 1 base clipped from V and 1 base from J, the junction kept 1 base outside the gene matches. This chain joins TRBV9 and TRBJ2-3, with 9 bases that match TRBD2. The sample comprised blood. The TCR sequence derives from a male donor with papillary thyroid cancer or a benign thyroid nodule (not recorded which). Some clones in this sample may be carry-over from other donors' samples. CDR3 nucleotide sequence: TGTGCCAGCAGCGTATTAGCGGGGGGCACAGATACGCAGTATTTT. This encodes CASSVLAGGTDTQYF.